The T cell receptor beta chain described here comes from a study of blood T cell repertoires in COVID-19. Original data processing: Amplified reference gene primers provided the basis for estimating nucleated cell counts. The assay was immunoSEQ multiplex PCR, and TCRdb's table has in-frame clones only and misses some. Clonal size and the V and J genes are those of that table, whereas D and trimming came from the DNA. The top ten clones hold 6% to 7% of a sample with approximately 150,000 clones, about 90% of them seen once. Germline CDR1 SGDLS, CDR2 YYNGEE. The CDR3 extends over 20 amino acids. The ends lost 4 bases at V and 0 bases at J; junction bases unmatched: 15.

This TCR derives from a man older than 75 with acute or convalescent COVID-19. Sequences were obtained from peripheral blood. This chain uses TRBV9 with TRBJ2-6; 8 bases map to TRBD1. CDR3 residues: CASSPGGWTGLPSGANVLTF. The CDR3 DNA reads as TGTGCCAGCAGCCCTGGGGGATGGACAGGGCTACCCTCTGGGGCCAACGTCCTGACTTTC.